The 11 T cell receptor beta chains below were found in one sample sequenced in a study of CD8+CD57+ T cells in acquired aplastic anemia (dated by TCRdb to the late 2010s). Flow cytometry had shown CD8+CD57+ cell expansion in the patients selected for sequencing. Reads for this sample came from an Illumina HiSeq 2000. Genomic DNA was used as template for profiling of TCR beta VDJ combinations and CDR3 sequences. The public reads were run again by TCRdb, first through fastp at Q25 and then through MiXCR, and only productive beta chains were kept. Under each unique CDR3 protein, matching rows form one entry showing the most common genes and DNA. The sample profile shows hundreds of thousands of distinct CDR3 sequences; roughly 45% of them were found once. The ten top clones hold 15% to 20% of the sample. Sequencing was done on a sample of sorted CD4+, CD8+, or CD8+CD57+ T cells (not recorded which) from PBMCs. These receptors all stem from a human donor with aplastic anemia.

The sample holds many counts of this clonotype. This chain links TRBV11-2 with TRBJ2-1; 9 positions match TRBD1. Germline V gene lookup returns CDR1 SGHAT and CDR2 FQNNGV. The CDR3 has 17 amino acids. With 2 bases clipped from V and 1 base from J, the junction kept 6 bases outside the gene matches. CDR3 sequence: CASSLKLGTGSYNEQFF. CDR3 DNA sequence: TGTGCCAGCAGCTTAAAGCTGGGGACAGGGTCCTACAATGAGCAGTTCTTC. Together with reference TRBV11-2 and TRBJ2-1, the CDR3 gives the full variable domain: EAGVAQSPRYKIIEKRQSVAFWCNPISGHATLYWYQQILGQGPKLLIQFQNNGVVDDSQLPKDRFSAERLKGVDSTLKIQPAKLEDSAVYLCASSLKLGTGSYNEQFFGPGTRLTVL.

This clonotype appeared many times. The gene calls are TRBV6-6 and TRBJ1-2; 9 positions agree with TRBD1. J lost 6 bases, V lost 6 bases, and 8 bases had no gene match. From germline, CDR1 is MNHNY and CDR2 SVGAGI (reference sequence). The CDR3 spans 14 residues. In DNA form, the CDR3 reads TGTGCCAGCAGCCCCGGGACAGGGTTTAATGGCTACACCTTC. Translation: CASSPGTGFNGYTF.

The chain has TRBV28 and TRBJ1-5; 9 bases fit TRBD1. Germline values: CDR1 MDHEN, CDR2 SYDVKM. V trimming: 6 bases; J trimming: 5 bases; junction bases outside the gene matches: 8. The CDR3 length is 15 residues. CDR3 nucleotides: TGTGCCAGCAGAAAGCCGGGACAGGGATATCAGCCCCAGCATTTT. It is translated as CASRKPGQGYQPQHF.

This clonotype occurred many times. The chain combines TRBV5-1 with TRBJ2-5; weak D call: TRBD1 (6 bases). Per the germline V gene, CDR1 is SGHRS and CDR2 is YFSETQ. The CDR3 contains 15 residues. V was pared by 2 bases and J by 2 bases, with 13 bases between. This chain's CDR3 is CASSFQGHHQETQYF. The CDR3 nucleotides are TGCGCCAGCAGCTTTCAGGGACACCATCAAGAGACCCAGTACTTC.

This sequence joins TRBV20-1 and TRBJ2-7; D perhaps matches TRBD1 (6 bases). The J call is uncertain, as TRBJ2-5 better fits the DNA end. The CDR3 length is 14 residues. Germline lookup yields CDR1 DFQATT and CDR2 SNEGSKA (reference sequence). CDR3 nucleotide sequence: TGCAGTGCTAGAGATGGAAGGGGGATGGAGACCCAGTACTTC. Its translation: CSARDGRGMETQYF.

V gene TRBV25-1 combines with J gene TRBJ1-1; 7 nucleotides agree with TRBD1. The CDR3 spans 18 residues. With 1 base clipped from V and 5 bases from J, the junction kept 16 bases outside the gene matches. The germline V gene encodes CDR1 MGHDK and CDR2 SYGVNS. CDR3 DNA sequence: TGTGCCAGCAGTGAATCCTGCAAAAGAGGACAGGTGGGTACTGAAGCTTTCTTT. Translated: CASSESCKRGQVGTEAFF.

This chain links TRBV10-3 with TRBJ1-2; tentative D call: TRBD1 (6 bases). The CDR3 sequence is 15 residues long. Germline V gene lookup returns CDR1 ENHRY and CDR2 SYGVKD. Trimming cost V 6 bases and J 6 bases, with 20 bases left between them. CDR3 residues: CAIRPFSRGPDGYTF. DNA for the CDR3: TGTGCCATCAGACCCTTCTCCCGGGGGCCTGATGGCTACACCTTC.

CDR3 in DNA: TGTGCCAGCAGCTTAATGCAGGGGTTTGTTTCACCCCTCCACTTT. Its protein is CASSLMQGFVSPLHF. The chain has TRBV7-3 and TRBJ1-6, with D perhaps matching TRBD1 (6 bases). This CDR3 spans 15 amino acids. Trimming cost V 1 base and J 9 bases, with 13 bases left between them. Germline lookup yields CDR1 SGHTA and CDR2 FQGTGA.

The table lists this clonotype with many counts. The V and J genes are TRBV6-5 and TRBJ2-7; D gene unclear. This CDR3 contains 14 residues. Trimming took off 2 bases at V and 2 bases at J, with 10 bases between the two ends. Germline V gene lookup returns CDR1 MNHEY and CDR2 SVGAGI. The CDR3 protein is CASSYSQATYEQYF. The CDR3 DNA reads as TGTGCCAGCAGTTACAGCCAGGCCACCTACGAGCAGTACTTC.

The gene calls are TRBV2 and TRBJ1-5; D unclear. V lost 4 bases and J lost 0, with 13 bases in between. The CDR3 has 16 residues. CDR1 is SNHLY, CDR2 FYNNEI, per germline. CDR3 DNA: TGTGCCAGCAGTGTGACTAGGATTTATAGCAATCAGCCCCAGCATTTT. It codes for CASSVTRIYSNQPQHF.

This clonotype has ten or more counts. This rearrangement joins TRBV2 to TRBJ2-1; 9 nucleotides line up with TRBD2. This CDR3 comprises 15 residues. Trimming at V came to 7 bases and at J to 7 bases, leaving 11 bases not matched to a gene. Germline values: CDR1 SNHLY, CDR2 FYNNEI. CDR3 nucleotide sequence: TGTGCCAGCACTCTCGAGCGGGGGGTTAAGAATGAGCAGTTCTTC. Its translation: CASTLERGVKNEQFF. Full variable domain (rest looked up from reference TRBV2 and TRBJ2-1): EPEVTQTPSHQVTQMGQEVILRCVPISNHLYFYWYRQILGQKVEFLVSFYNNEISEKSEIFDDQFSVERPDGSNFTLKIRSTKLEDSAMYFCASTLERGVKNEQFFGPGTRLTVL.